What follows are 17 T cell receptor beta chains derived from one specimen sequenced in a study of shared clonotypes between healthy human individuals. Sequencing was performed with immunoSEQ multiplex PCR; in TCRdb, only in-frame clones are kept and a portion is missing. The profile shows approximately 710,000 clones, around 90% of them singletons. The material sequenced was memory CD8+ T cells from PBMCs. Subset here: CD45RO+ cells pooled with CCR7-negative TemRA cells. The receptors come from a man between 18 and 35 years old in good health. Some clones in this sample may be carry-over from other donors' samples.

The CDR3 reads CASRAYDQPQHF. The CDR3 region has the DNA TGTGCCAGCAGGGCTTACGATCAGCCCCAGCATTTT. This rearrangement joins TRBV7-9 to TRBJ1-5, with D unclear. V shed 6 bases and J shed 5 bases, with 8 bases lying between them. CDR1 and CDR2 from the germline V gene are SEHNR and FQNEAQ (reference sequence). The CDR3 consists of 12 residues.

The chain joins TRBV7-2 to TRBJ2-1; D might be TRBD1 (6 bases). The CDR3 has 14 residues. Germline CDR1 SGHTA, CDR2 FQGNSA. V gave up 3 bases and J gave up 15 bases, with 21 bases separating them. The CDR3 region is CASSFHRSAGDGFF. CDR3 bases: TGTGCCAGCAGCTTCCACCGCTCGGCAGGGGACGGGTTCTTC.

The rearrangement joins TRBV11-2 to TRBJ2-4, with a possible D match to TRBD1 (7 bases). CDR1 and CDR2 (germline): SGHAT, FQNNGV. Trimming left V 4 bases short and J 3 bases short, with 13 bases between. This CDR3 comprises 15 residues. The CDR3 DNA reads TGTGCCAGCAGCTCCAGGGGGGTGGACAAAAACATTCAGTACTTC. It codes for CASSSRGVDKNIQYF.

The rearrangement links TRBV10-3 to TRBJ2-2; D gene unclear. The CDR3 has 12 residues. Per the germline V gene, CDR1 is ENHRY and CDR2 is SYGVKD. V was cut by 2 bases and J by 7 bases, with 5 bases left in between. CDR3 protein: CAISEIRGELFF. CDR3 bases: TGTGCCATCAGTGAGATACGCGGGGAGCTGTTTTTT.

The chain employs TRBV7-8 and TRBJ2-3; D uncertain. The CDR3 runs 13 residues. V lost 1 base and J 4 bases, leaving 6 bases between the germline ends. Germline CDR1 SGHVS, CDR2 FQNEAQ. The CDR3, as DNA: TGTGCCAGCAGCTTAGGCGCTGCAGATACGCAGTATTTT. Translating it yields CASSLGAADTQYF. Filled out from reference TRBV7-8 and TRBJ2-3, the complete variable domain reads GAGVSQSPRYKVAKRGQDVALRCDPISGHVSLFWYQQALGQGPEFLTYFQNEAQLDKSGLPSDRFFAERPEGSVSTLKIQRTQQEDSAVYLCASSLGAADTQYFGPGTRLTVL.

The J gene is TRBJ2-1, the V gene TRBV19, with 7 bases fitting TRBD2. Germline lookup yields CDR1 LNHDA and CDR2 SQIVND (reference sequence). The V gene end was trimmed by 8 bases and the J gene end by 0 bases; junction bases not matched to a gene: 10. This CDR3 region has 16 residues. The CDR3 reads CASAMGGGTSYNEQFF. The CDR3 DNA sequence: TGTGCCAGTGCTATGGGGGGAGGGACCTCCTACAATGAGCAGTTCTTC.

The chain carries TRBV18 and TRBJ2-5; TRBD1 is a possible D gene (6 bases). This CDR3 comprises 15 residues. Germline values: CDR1 KGHSH, CDR2 LQKENI. Trimming took 6 bases from V and 5 from J, leaving 19 bases between them. This CDR3 is CASSPLPGDWETQYF. DNA for the CDR3: TGTGCCAGCTCGCCCCTGCCAGGGGATTGGGAGACCCAGTACTTC.

The chain has TRBV4-3 and TRBJ2-1, with D tentatively TRBD1 (6 bases). This CDR3 region has 15 residues. The V and J ends lost 4 bases and 12 bases respectively, with 22 bases between them. CDR1 is LGHNA, CDR2 YSLEER, per germline. CDR3 coding DNA: TGCGCCAGCAGCCCGAGCGACCGAACAGGGATTGGGCAGTTCTTC. Its translation is CASSPSDRTGIGQFF.

The rearrangement joins TRBV28 to TRBJ2-7, with D possibly being TRBD2 (5 bases). V was trimmed by 4 bases and J by 5 bases, leaving 24 bases between them. The CDR3 length is 17 residues. Germline lookup yields CDR1 MDHEN and CDR2 SYDVKM. The DNA of the CDR3 is TGTGCCAGCAGTTGGGCCCCTCTAGGGCTAGCTGTTAACGAGCAGTACTTC. As protein: CASSWAPLGLAVNEQYF. Supplemented by reference TRBV28 and TRBJ2-7, the full variable domain reads DVKVTQSSRYLVKRTGEKVFLECVQDMDHENMFWYRQDPGLGLRLIYFSYDVKMKEKGDIPEGYSVSREKKERFSLILESASTNQTSMYLCASSWAPLGLAVNEQYFGPGTRLTVT.

The gene calls are TRBV16 and TRBJ2-3; D is ambiguous. This CDR3 is 13 amino acids long. Germline V gene data show CDR1 as KGHSY and CDR2 as FQNENV. V lost 5 bases and J 6 bases, leaving 12 bases between the germline ends. This CDR3 reads CASSFLGPDTQYF. As DNA, the CDR3 is TGTGCCAGCAGCTTTCTAGGGCCGGATACGCAGTATTTT.

The chain has TRBV11-2 and TRBJ2-3, with 10 bases lining up with TRBD2. V gave up 5 bases and J gave up 0 bases; unmatched junction bases: 8. The CDR3 totals 17 residues. The germline V gene has CDR1 SGHAT and CDR2 FQNNGV. Here the CDR3 DNA reads TGTGCCAGCAGCGCCCCGCGAGCGGGAGGGAGCACAGATACGCAGTATTTT. Translating gives CASSAPRAGGSTDTQYF.

This chain connects TRBV11-2 to TRBJ2-1; weak D call: TRBD1 (6 bases). The germline V gene has CDR1 SGHAT and CDR2 FQNNGV. This CDR3 is built from 11 residues. Trimming cost V 7 bases and J 10 bases, with 11 bases left between them. The CDR3 here is CASTQGREQFF. The CDR3 nucleotides are TGTGCCAGCACCCAGGGGCGGGAGCAGTTCTTC.

The rearrangement uses TRBV7-9 and TRBJ2-7; a possible D gene is TRBD2 (7 bases). The ends were cut back, 2 bases at V and 3 bases at J, with 11 bases in the middle. CDR1 is SEHNR and CDR2 is FQNEAQ in the germline V gene (reference sequence). The CDR3 length is 14 residues. The CDR3 is CASSLKGDYYEQYF. The CDR3 nucleotides are TGTGCCAGCAGCTTAAAGGGGGACTACTACGAGCAGTACTTC.

The table lists this clone with a few counts. This sample also contains other DNA sequences that code for the same CDR3. The chain is built from TRBV9 and TRBJ2-7; no clear D. Germline V lookup: CDR1 SGDLS, CDR2 YYNGEE. The CDR3 contains 12 residues. The V end lost 4 bases, the J end lost 0 bases, and 5 bases lay between the germline ends. CDR3 sequence: CASSPPSYEQYF. CDR3 DNA: TGTGCCAGCAGCCCCCCCTCCTACGAGCAGTACTTC.

This chain links TRBV7-2 with TRBJ2-1; 7 bases map to TRBD2. This CDR3 has 15 residues. V shed 1 base, J shed 5 bases, and the junction held 5 bases outside the gene matches. The germline V gene has CDR1 SGHTA and CDR2 FQGNSA. The CDR3 spells CASSLVPSGNNEQFF. CDR3 nucleotides: TGTGCCAGCAGCTTAGTTCCTAGCGGTAACAATGAGCAGTTCTTC.

This CDR3 reads CASKGQGITEAFF. The CDR3 DNA is TGTGCCAGCAAGGGACAGGGGATCACTGAAGCTTTCTTT. The V and J genes are TRBV6-5 and TRBJ1-1; TRBD1 matches 10 bases. CDR1 and CDR2 (germline): MNHEY, SVGAGI. Trimming removed 7 bases from V and 4 bases from J; junction bases left unmatched: 3. The CDR3 has 13 amino acids.

V gene TRBV6-7 combines with J gene TRBJ2-3, with unresolved D. TRBV6-7 is marked as an open reading frame, function uncertain. V lost 6 bases and J lost 3, with 10 bases in between. CDR3 length: 13 amino acids. The CDR3 bases are TGTGCCAGCAGCTCACCCAGAACAGATACGCAGTATTTT. It specifies CASSSPRTDTQYF.